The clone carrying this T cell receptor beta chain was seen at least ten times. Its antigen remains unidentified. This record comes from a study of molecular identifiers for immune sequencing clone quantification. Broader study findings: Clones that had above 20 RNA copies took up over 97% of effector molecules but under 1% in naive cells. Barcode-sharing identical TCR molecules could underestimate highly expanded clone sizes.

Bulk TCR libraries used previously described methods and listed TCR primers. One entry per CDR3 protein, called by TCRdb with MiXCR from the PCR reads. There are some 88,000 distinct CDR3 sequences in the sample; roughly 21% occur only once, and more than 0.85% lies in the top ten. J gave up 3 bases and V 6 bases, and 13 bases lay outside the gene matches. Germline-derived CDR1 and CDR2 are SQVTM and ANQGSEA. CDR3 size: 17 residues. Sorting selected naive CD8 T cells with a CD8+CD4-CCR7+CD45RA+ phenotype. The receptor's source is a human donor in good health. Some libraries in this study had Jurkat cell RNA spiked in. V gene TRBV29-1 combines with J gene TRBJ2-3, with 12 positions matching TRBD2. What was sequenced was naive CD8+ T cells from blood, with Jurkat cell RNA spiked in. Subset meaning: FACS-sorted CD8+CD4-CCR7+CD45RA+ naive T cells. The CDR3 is CSVDELAGGDWTDTQYF. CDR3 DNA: TGCAGCGTCGACGAGCTAGCGGGAGGGGATTGGACAGATACGCAGTATTTT.